A selection of T cell receptor beta chains follows, all from one sample in a study of response to subunit inactivated influenza vaccine. MiXCR, run by TCRdb on the RT-PCR reads, gives a single entry per CDR3 protein. The sample carries about 780,000 distinct CDR3 sequences, about a fifth recorded once. Sequenced material: PBMCs from blood, taken approximately 5 days after vaccination. Source of these receptors: a man aged 50 to 59 who received an inactivated influenza vaccine. Each CDR3 is given with its conserved first and last residue. A D gene is named only where the DNA matches it firmly. Clone size is stated in some rows and not others, as once, few, many or a class when expanded.

j_gene	v_gene	abundance	d_gene	len	CDR3aa
TRBJ1-2	TRBV5-1	NA	TRBD1	16	CASSLLPSGQAYGYTF
TRBJ2-7	TRBV24-1	NA	NA	15	CATRPGSRAKHEQYF
TRBJ2-5	TRBV7-6	NA	NA	13	CASSLNLAGPPYF
TRBJ2-4	TRBV18	few	TRBD1	14	CASSLQRTGSIQYF
TRBJ1-2	TRBV20-1	few	NA	17	CSARESGWGPANYGYTF
TRBJ2-2	TRBV28	many	TRBD2	16	CASTGEGMMNTGELFF
TRBJ2-7	TRBV5-1	many	NA	15	CASSLALFPNYEQYF
TRBJ1-4	TRBV28	NA	TRBD1	14	CASTSRGGYEKLFF
TRBJ2-7	TRBV20-1	NA	NA	14	CSARDSTGVYEQYF
TRBJ2-2	TRBV2	NA	NA	15	CASSEQGTETGELFF
TRBJ2-7	TRBV15	NA	NA	14	CATSRDSGTYEQYF
TRBJ2-2	TRBV4-2	few	NA	14	CASSQVRGPGELFF
TRBJ1-2	TRBV10-2	many	TRBD1	14	CASTMTDRVGSYTF
TRBJ1-4	TRBV12-3/TRBV12-4	few	NA	15	CASSQQGGGNEKLFF
TRBJ2-1	TRBV28	NA	NA	17	CASRGLEGLGSYNEQFF
TRBJ2-2	TRBV4-3	few	NA	17	CASSQDLARMNTGELFF
TRBJ2-1	TRBV20-1	few	TRBD2	15	CSAKAGGLSYNEQFF